The source of this T cell receptor beta chain is a study of beta chain features in type 1 diabetes (dated by TCRdb to 2017 to 2018). For the wider study: No differences in mean age, gender distribution, total cell number or subset yield were found between patients and healthy donors. Regulatory and stem cell-like memory subsets were obtained from only 8 patients and roughly 8 healthy donors, while naive and central memory subsets were obtained from all 30 or so donors. Across all samples, some 99 million sorted cells were examined, and cell number per subset correlated strongly with RNA yield. In the study, recently diagnosed type 1 diabetes patients and matched healthy donors were compared on the TCRB repertoires of their sorted circulating CD4+ T cell subsets. Overall results and qualifications from the work: Fewer insertions and more nucleotide deletions at VDJ recombination sites were observed in patients with type 1 diabetes, implying thymic rearrangement abnormalities. Sequencing cDNA rather than genomic DNA could over-represent highly expressing activated cells, although activation and CD3 levels did not differ between groups. PCR might favor shorter templates, but patient and control samples were amplified and corrected together, so any skew would affect both groups equally. Type 1 diabetes patients showed a moderate but significant shortening of TCRB CDR3 length in all four CD4+ subsets. HLA sub-analyses involved small numbers of individuals, so any influence of HLA type on TCRB rearrangement remained unresolved. Naive, central memory and regulatory TCRB repertoires appeared to be more alike among patients than among healthy donors.

Each donor gave one peripheral blood draw, approximately 110 mL on average, collected into heparinised tubes. A BD FACSAria II was used to sort naive, central memory, regulatory and stem cell-like memory CD4+ T cells with a panel that included CD45RO, CCR7, CD25, CD127, CD95 and CD27. Purity was above 95% for every sorted population. PBMCs were isolated right away by Lymphoprep density gradient centrifugation and were stained directly, without culture. So that batch effects would be minimized, each experiment stained and sorted samples in pairs, pairing one healthy donor with one patient. The High Capacity cDNA Reverse Transcription Kit was used to reverse transcribe all of the isolated RNA, meaning that expressed TCRB transcripts were what got sequenced. Deep immunoSEQ sequencing was performed on naive, central memory and regulatory T cell samples, with an average of around 3.4 million total reads per sample. Sorted cells were lysed in RLT buffer and RNA was extracted with DNase-treated RNeasy Micro or Mini kits, depending on cell number. To prevent cross-contamination, every cell subset was processed on its own, while patient and healthy donor samples were processed together. Using the immunoSEQ multiplex PCR, TCRB sequences were amplified from cDNA into 87-bp fragments spanning the CDR3 region. Amplicons were sequenced on the Illumina HiSeq platform. In the original analysis: Synthetic template baselines were used to correct PCR bias computationally, reads within Hamming distance 2 were collapsed, and singletons that could not be merged were discarded. By aligning reads against IMGT, V, D and J genes, CDR3 length, and insertions or deletions at six rearrangement sites were assigned. Clonotype counts were normalized to sorted cell number within each subset before computing true diversity and Gini coefficients with the tcR R package. Repertoire sharing was quantified using the overlap coefficient calculated on TCRB nucleotide sequences. As a proxy for the pre-selection repertoire, out-of-frame TCRB sequences from naive cells were analyzed. The clones in this table, taken by TCRdb from immuneACCESS, are in-frame only. Not every clone is retained; where verified, under half of the shortfall comes from an unresolved V gene, and the cause of the rest is unknown. The V and J calls and clone size come from that table; D and trimming were worked out from the DNA. This sample has a few hundred thousand clones in its table, and 24% of those were observed once. The top ten hold 0.012% of the sample.

This clone was seen a few times. No cognate antigen has been identified for it. Per-base quality was not reported, and no clone a single base away is much larger than it. Taken from cysteine to phenylalanine, the CDR3 has 14 residues. Of the read, only the CDR3 DNA is kept; its 42 bases are in frame from base 1. As encoded in the germline V gene, CDR1 is MNHNS while CDR2 is SASEGT. V was cut back by 3 bases and J by 1 base, leaving a gap of 9 bases between them. The chain is encoded by TRBV6-1 joined to TRBJ2-5, with TRBD2 perhaps the D gene, on 5 matching bases. The receptor comes from a woman under 40 with type 1 diabetes. Source material: naive CD4+ T cells from blood. The sample's cell subset or site label, in plain terms: true naive CD4+ T cells. The DNA sequence follows: TGTGCCAGCAGTGACGCGGGCCGCCAAGAGACCCAGTACTTC. Its coded protein is CASSDAGRQETQYF.